The 27 T cell receptor beta chains given below trace back to one sample, sequenced in a study of T cells in Graves' hyperthyroidism and ophthalmopathy. RNA transcripts provided the source from which TCR beta CDR3 regions were amplified. First-round RT-PCR targeting the TCR CDR3 was performed with the HTBI primer set. TCRdb processed the multiplex PCR reads anew with MiXCR; each CDR3 protein has one entry. This table holds hundreds of thousands of distinct CDR3 sequences, approximately 15% found once. Input material: blood. The receptors originated from a woman in her late teens or twenties with Graves' hyperthyroidism.

J is TRBJ2-7 and V is TRBV27; the match to TRBD2 covers 14 bases. The J segment lost 4 bases and the V segment lost 8 bases, leaving 4 bases of the junction unmatched. The CDR3 has 14 amino acids. Germline V CDR1 and CDR2: MNHEY, SMNVEV (reference sequence). CDR3 sequence (DNA): TGTGCCAGCGCAAGGACTAGCGGGAGGTACGAGCAGTACTTC. Amino acid sequence: CASARTSGRYEQYF.

In this sample, this clonotype turned up a few times. This chain joins TRBV11-2 and TRBJ2-2; no definite D call. There are 13 residues in the CDR3. The V and J ends lost 6 bases and 3 bases respectively, with 8 bases between them. The germline V gene has CDR1 SGHAT and CDR2 FQNNGV. CDR3 bases: TGTGCCAGCAGACACGGTGACACCGGGGAGCTGTTTTTT. Its protein product is CASRHGDTGELFF.

J is TRBJ2-2 and V is TRBV29-1; D not certain. V was pared by 4 bases and J by 0 bases, with 9 bases between. CDR1 is SQVTM, CDR2 ANQGSEA, per germline. This CDR3 contains 14 residues. The CDR3 DNA reads TGCAGCGTTGTTCCGAAAGCGAACACCGGGGAGCTGTTTTTT. Its protein is CSVVPKANTGELFF.

This clonotype was observed many times. This chain uses TRBV3-1 with TRBJ2-1; weak D call: TRBD2 (6 bases). CDR1 and CDR2 (germline): LGHDT, YNNKEL (reference sequence). The CDR3 consists of 15 residues. V was trimmed by 5 bases and J by 2 bases, leaving 13 bases between them. CDR3 loop: CASSILAWPYNEQFF. In nucleotides, the CDR3 is TGTGCCAGCAGCATACTAGCCTGGCCCTACAATGAGCAGTTCTTC.

The chain links TRBV12-3 or TRBV12-4 to TRBJ2-7, with D hard to call. The CDR3 runs 19 residues. V gave up 8 bases and J gave up 2 bases, with 31 bases separating them. CDR3 sequence reads: CASLIRTLEVRPVTYEQYF. The CDR3 nucleotides read TGTGCCAGCCTCATAAGAACACTCGAGGTCCGGCCTGTGACCTACGAGCAGTACTTC.

This clonotype has at least ten counts. CDR3 DNA: TGTGCCAGCAGCAAGCCCGGGACCTCCACAGATACGCAGTATTTT. It codes for CASSKPGTSTDTQYF. The gene calls are TRBV7-8 and TRBJ2-3, with D perhaps being TRBD1 or TRBD2 (5 bases each). V was clipped by 5 bases and J by 2 bases, with 14 bases between them. Germline V gene sequence: CDR1 SGHVS, CDR2 FQNEAQ. CDR3 length: 15 amino acids.

As concerns this clonotype: Possible read error: a much larger clone is one base away. The chain couples TRBV28 to TRBJ1-4, with D maybe TRBD1 (6 bases). The CDR3 loop spans 14 amino acids. Germline CDR1 MDHEN, CDR2 SYDVKM. CDR3 nucleotide sequence: TGTGCCGGCAGTTCCCCCCCAGGGGATGAAAAACTGTTTTTT. Amino acid sequence: CAGSSPPGDEKLFF.

This clonotype was observed at least ten times. The chain couples TRBV28 to TRBJ1-5; no firm D call. Between the trimmed V and J ends, which lost 3 bases and 4 bases, there was a span of 16 bases. This CDR3 comprises 16 residues. Germline V CDR1 and CDR2: MDHEN, SYDVKM. The CDR3 reads CASSFLGSSINQPQHF. CDR3 bases: TGTGCCAGCAGTTTCTTGGGGTCCTCGATAAATCAGCCCCAGCATTTT.

The J gene is TRBJ2-7, the V gene TRBV29-1, with D possibly being TRBD1 or TRBD2 (5 bases each). Germline lookup yields CDR1 SQVTM and CDR2 ANQGSEA. The CDR3 is 12 amino acids. Trimming removed 4 bases from V and 2 bases from J, with 9 bases in between. CDR3 sequence (DNA): TGCAGCGTTGCGGGGCGCCCCTACGAGCAGTACTTC. This encodes CSVAGRPYEQYF.

The sample holds many counts of this clonotype. The rearrangement links TRBV28 to TRBJ2-7, with 8 bases identical to TRBD1. Unmatched junction bases numbered 6, after V lost 5 bases and J lost 3 bases. Looked up from germline, CDR1 is MDHEN and CDR2 is SYDVKM. This CDR3 is 14 amino acids long. This chain's CDR3 is CASSTQGAVYEQYF. The CDR3 nucleotides are TGTGCCAGCAGTACTCAGGGGGCGGTCTACGAGCAGTACTTC.

This clonotype was recorded many times. This chain connects TRBV4-1 to TRBJ2-1; possibly TRBD1 or TRBD2 for D (6 bases each). V lost 3 bases to trimming and J lost 8 bases, with 17 bases between them. This CDR3 comprises 15 residues. CDR1 and CDR2 from the germline V gene are MGHRA and YSYEKL. The CDR3 region has the DNA TGCGCCAGCAGCCACCCTACGGGGGCCCGACATGAGCAGTTCTTC. This codes for CASSHPTGARHEQFF.

This clonotype was seen only a few times. The CDR3 carries no conserved terminal phenylalanine or tryptophan, so it likely arises from a read error. V and J are TRBV27 and TRBJ2-3; 7 bases line up with TRBD2. This CDR3 region has 14 residues. The junction had 7 bases not matched to a gene; V was cut back by 8 bases and J by 2 bases. Germline assignment: CDR1 MNHEY and CDR2 SMNVEV (reference sequence). CDR3 bases: TGTGCCAGCGCTACCGGGACTAACACAGATACGCAGTATTCT. Amino acid sequence: CASATGTNTDTQYS.

This CDR3 reads CASNQGGSTDTQYF. CDR3 bases: TGTGCCAGCAATCAGGGGGGGAGCACAGATACGCAGTATTTT. The rearrangement joins TRBV3-1 to TRBJ2-3; D is perhaps TRBD1 or TRBD2 (7 bases each). This CDR3 spans 14 amino acids. V lost 7 bases to trimming and J lost 0 bases, with 11 bases between them. Germline lookup yields CDR1 LGHDT and CDR2 YNNKEL (reference sequence).

This clonotype was counted only a few times. This sequence joins TRBV7-9 and TRBJ2-1, with TRBD2 matching 10 bases. The V gene end was trimmed by 6 bases and the J gene end by 2 bases; junction bases not matched to a gene: 4. This CDR3 spans 15 amino acids. Germline V CDR1 and CDR2: SEHNR, FQNEAQ (reference sequence). The CDR3 sequence: CASSHLAGAYNEQFF. CDR3 coding DNA: TGTGCCAGCAGTCACCTAGCGGGAGCCTACAATGAGCAGTTCTTC.

The genes are TRBV5-1 and TRBJ2-3, with D tentatively TRBD1 (6 bases). Per germline, CDR1 SGHRS and CDR2 YFSETQ. With 4 bases removed from V and 7 bases from J, the gap between germline ends came to 13 bases. There are 13 residues in the CDR3. The CDR3: CASSGMTGNTQYF. The CDR3 nucleotides are TGCGCCAGCAGCGGGATGACAGGCAATACGCAGTATTTT.

This clonotype has only one observation. The V call is TRBV6-2 or TRBV6-3, the J call TRBJ2-7; 7 nucleotides match TRBD1. This CDR3 contains 13 residues. Germline CDR1 MNHEY, CDR2 SVGEGT. Trimming took 9 bases from V and 2 from J; bases not matched to a gene: 7. The CDR3 spells CASQDRAPYEQYF. CDR3 bases: TGTGCCAGTCAAGACAGGGCCCCCTACGAGCAGTACTTC.

V is TRBV9 and J is TRBJ1-5, with D unclear. Germline CDR1 and CDR2: SGDLS and YYNGEE. Trimming stripped 3 bases from V and 6 bases from J, with 10 bases between. The CDR3 runs 13 residues. CDR3 in amino acids: CASSEVDGQPQHF. CDR3 sequence (DNA): TGTGCCAGCAGCGAGGTGGACGGTCAGCCCCAGCATTTT.

V usage is TRBV7-8 and J usage is TRBJ2-1, with 9 nucleotides matching TRBD2. This CDR3 comprises 16 residues. The J segment lost 9 bases and the V segment lost 3 bases, leaving 12 bases of the junction unmatched. Germline CDR1 SGHVS, CDR2 FQNEAQ. The CDR3 here is CASSFARLAGRFEQFF. The DNA of the CDR3 is TGTGCCAGCAGCTTTGCCAGGCTAGCGGGAAGGTTTGAGCAGTTCTTC.

As DNA, the CDR3 is TGTGCCAGCAGCCCCGTGGGCTACAATGAGCAGTTCTTC. It translates to CASSPVGYNEQFF. V is TRBV6-1 and J is TRBJ2-1; D is unclear. V was cut by 6 bases and J by 3 bases, with 9 bases left in between. This CDR3 contains 13 residues. Germline V CDR1 and CDR2: MNHNS, SASEGT.

This clonotype was detected ten times or more. The chain combines TRBV13 with TRBJ2-5; perhaps TRBD1 as D (6 bases). CDR3 size: 16 residues. CDR1 and CDR2 (germline): PRHDT, FYEKMQ (reference sequence). The V end lost 4 bases, the J end lost 5 bases, and 20 bases lay between the germline ends. The CDR3 loop reads CASSSDQKGDPETQYF. CDR3 nucleotide sequence: TGTGCCAGCAGCTCCGACCAGAAGGGGGATCCGGAGACCCAGTACTTC.

The rearrangement links TRBV4-1 to TRBJ2-7, with 8 bases identical to TRBD2. J lost 4 bases, V lost 2 bases, and 4 bases had no gene match. The length of the CDR3 is 14 residues. The germline gives CDR1 MGHRA, CDR2 YSYEKL. In DNA, the CDR3 is TGCGCCAGCAGCCAACGGGAGGGACGGTACGAGCAGTACTTC. Translating it yields CASSQREGRYEQYF.

Only a few counts were recorded for this clonotype. This CDR3 reads CSARVIFGTYNEQFF. The CDR3 bases are TGCAGTGCTAGAGTCATCTTCGGAACCTACAATGAGCAGTTCTTC. This sequence joins TRBV20-1 and TRBJ2-1, with unresolved D. Germline V gene sequence: CDR1 DFQATT, CDR2 SNEGSKA (reference sequence). V was shortened by 1 base and J by 2 bases, with 12 bases between the two germline ends. The CDR3 consists of 15 residues.

This chain uses TRBV7-9 with TRBJ2-7; TRBD2 matches at 15 bases. The CDR3 contains 17 residues. After removal of 5 bases from V and 2 bases from J, the junction contained 7 bases not matched to a gene. Germline V gives CDR1 SEHNR, CDR2 FQNEAQ (reference sequence). The CDR3 region is CASSPGLAGGRTYEQYF. CDR3 DNA sequence: TGTGCCAGCAGCCCAGGACTAGCGGGAGGGAGGACCTACGAGCAGTACTTC.

With respect to this clonotype: This may arise from a read error, as a much more abundant clone is one base away. V usage is TRBV3-1 and J usage is TRBJ1-1; possibly TRBD1 for D (5 bases). This CDR3 spans 15 amino acids. Per the germline V gene, CDR1 is LGHDT and CDR2 is YNNKEL (reference sequence). The CDR3 region has the DNA TGTGCCAGCAGCCAAGATAGGGGCATGAACACTGAATCTTTCTTT. It is translated as CASSQDRGMNTESFF.

This clonotype has a count of ten or more. The rearrangement uses TRBV28 and TRBJ2-1, with 10 nucleotides matching TRBD2. Germline-derived CDR1 and CDR2 are MDHEN and SYDVKM. V lost 7 bases, J lost 3 bases, and 15 bases stayed unmatched. This CDR3 has 18 amino acids. This CDR3 reads CASTGAVAGGEGYNEQFF. The CDR3 DNA reads as TGTGCCAGCACAGGGGCGGTAGCGGGAGGTGAGGGCTACAATGAGCAGTTCTTC.

The rearrangement uses TRBV12-3 or TRBV12-4 and TRBJ2-7; 8 bases match TRBD1. CDR3 length: 15 residues. The J segment lost 0 bases and the V segment lost 6 bases, leaving 7 bases of the junction unmatched. The CDR3 is CASSYGQGNSYEQYF. DNA for the CDR3: TGTGCCAGCAGCTACGGACAGGGCAACTCCTACGAGCAGTACTTC.

Ten or more counts support this clonotype. The gene calls are TRBV30 and TRBJ2-1; 8 bases match TRBD2. Germline values: CDR1 GTSNPN, CDR2 SVGIG (reference sequence). The CDR3 loop spans 20 amino acids. Germline trimming cut 0 bases from V and 1 base from J; bases unmatched to any gene: 17. CDR3 nucleotide sequence: TGTGCCTGGAGTGTAAGGGCTAGCGGGCAGCAGGTGCGATCCTACAATGAGCAGTTCTTC. It yields the protein CAWSVRASGQQVRSYNEQFF.